The next 17 T cell receptor beta chains were all read from a single sample in a study of cytomegalovirus exposure and HLA in healthy donors. This PCR relied on a set of 60 Vbeta primers and 13 Jbeta primers. This table comes from immunoSEQ multiplex PCR, and its TCRdb copy is limited to in-frame clones, with some not included. The repertoire consists of 150,000 to 200,000 clones, with 65% to 90% occurring once and the leading ten covering less than 2.5%. Sequencing was carried out using PBMCs. The receptor source for this set is a woman between 45 and 60 years old in good health and CMV-seronegative.

The V call is TRBV28, the J call TRBJ1-2; 9 bases are a match to TRBD1. Trimming at V came to 5 bases and at J to 2 bases, leaving 3 bases not matched to a gene. Germline loops: CDR1 MDHEN, CDR2 SYDVKM. This CDR3 spans 14 amino acids. CDR3 region: CASSTGGRNYGYTF. DNA for the CDR3: TGTGCCAGCAGTACAGGGGGCAGGAACTATGGCTACACCTTC.

The chain has TRBV6-5 and TRBJ1-3; possible D gene TRBD1, 6 bases. The V end lost 6 bases, the J end lost 4 bases, and 13 bases lay between the germline ends. The CDR3 extends over 14 amino acids. Per the germline V gene, CDR1 is MNHEY and CDR2 is SVGAGI. The CDR3 reads CASRSQGYGNTIYF. CDR3 nucleotides: TGTGCCAGCAGATCACAGGGATACGGAAACACCATATATTTT.

The genes are TRBV2 and TRBJ2-1; 11 nucleotides line up with TRBD2. Germline loops: CDR1 SNHLY, CDR2 FYNNEI. The CDR3 sequence is 15 residues long. J gave up 8 bases and V 6 bases, and 9 bases lay outside the gene matches. Here the CDR3 reads CASSSGLAEGYEQFF. CDR3 bases: TGTGCCAGCAGCTCGGGACTAGCGGAAGGGTATGAGCAGTTCTTC.

The chain combines TRBV30 with TRBJ1-2, with D perhaps TRBD1 (6 bases). CDR3 length: 14 residues. Germline CDR1 GTSNPN, CDR2 SVGIG (reference sequence). The V end lost 6 bases, the J end lost 2 bases, and 16 bases lay between the germline ends. In DNA form, the CDR3 reads TGTGCCTGCCGCGGGGGGGGCGCAAACTATGGCTACACCTTC. Its protein is CACRGGGANYGYTF.

The chain uses TRBV25-1 and TRBJ1-2; D is perhaps TRBD1 (5 bases). The CDR3 has 12 residues. V lost 5 bases to trimming and J lost 8 bases, with 12 bases between them. Germline lookup yields CDR1 MGHDK and CDR2 SYGVNS. CDR3 loop: CASSYRSSGYTF. As DNA, the CDR3 is TGTGCCAGCAGTTACAGGAGTTCAGGCTACACCTTC.

The gene calls are TRBV6-1 and TRBJ1-2; 9 bases fit TRBD1. V shed 3 bases and J 5 bases; nucleotides not matched to a gene: 7. This CDR3 is built from 15 residues. Germline CDR1 and CDR2: MNHNS and SASEGT. CDR3: CASSDPGQGTYGYTF. The CDR3 nucleotides are TGTGCCAGCAGTGATCCCGGACAGGGGACGTATGGCTACACCTTC.

The chain joins TRBV28 to TRBJ2-2; D is possibly TRBD2 (6 bases). V was clipped by 3 bases and J by 5 bases, with 10 bases between them. Germline CDR1 MDHEN, CDR2 SYDVKM. CDR3 length equals 14 residues. The CDR3 bases are TGTGCCAGCAGTTTTCGGGGGAGGACCGGGGAGCTGTTTTTT. Translation gives CASSFRGRTGELFF.

The gene calls are TRBV28 and TRBJ2-5; 9 bases align to TRBD1. Germline-derived CDR1 and CDR2 are MDHEN and SYDVKM. After removal of 5 bases from V and 4 bases from J, the junction contained 11 bases not matched to a gene. The CDR3 runs 16 residues. For the CDR3, the DNA is TGTGCCAGCAGTCCGTCCGGGACAGGGCCGCCAGAGACCCAGTACTTC. As protein: CASSPSGTGPPETQYF.

The gene calls are TRBV5-8 and TRBJ2-4; TRBD2 agrees at 13 bases. Germline V lookup: CDR1 SGHTS, CDR2 YDEGEE. The CDR3 has 17 residues. V gave up 7 bases and J gave up 6 bases; unmatched junction bases: 13. In DNA form, the CDR3 reads TGTGCCAGCGGGAGGACTAGCGGGAGCCTGTCGGTAAACATTCAGTACTTC. It translates to CASGRTSGSLSVNIQYF.

This sequence joins TRBV2 and TRBJ2-1, with 13 positions matching TRBD2. Germline V gene lookup returns CDR1 SNHLY and CDR2 FYNNEI. With V trimmed by 4 bases and J by 9 bases, 6 bases remained unmatched. The CDR3 covers 15 residues. Here the CDR3 DNA reads TGTGCCAGCAGTGCGGGACTAGCGGGAAGTGGTGAGCAGTTCTTC. It specifies CASSAGLAGSGEQFF.

The chain is built from TRBV28 and TRBJ2-3; TRBD2 matches at 16 bases. CDR1 and CDR2 (germline): MDHEN, SYDVKM. J lost 7 bases, V lost 6 bases, and 4 bases had no gene match. The CDR3 extends over 15 amino acids. CDR3 in amino acids: CASRGTSGRANTQYF. The CDR3 DNA follows: TGTGCCAGCAGGGGGACTAGCGGGAGGGCCAATACGCAGTATTTT.

This sequence joins TRBV27 and TRBJ2-1, with 8 bases that match TRBD2. With 2 bases clipped from V and 6 bases from J, the junction kept 9 bases outside the gene matches. The CDR3 contains 16 residues. CDR1 is MNHEY, CDR2 SMNVEV, per germline (reference sequence). CDR3 sequence (DNA): TGTGCCAGCAGTTTAAGAATCGGGAGGGACGGCAATGAGCAGTTCTTC. Amino acids: CASSLRIGRDGNEQFF.

The DNA for the CDR3 is TGTGCCAGCAGTCCTCAGGGGGGCGAGCAGTACTTC. Its translation is CASSPQGGEQYF. The chain uses TRBV28 and TRBJ2-7; D is perhaps TRBD1 (7 bases). V shed 5 bases and J shed 6 bases, with 11 bases lying between them. CDR3 length equals 12 residues. Germline V gives CDR1 MDHEN, CDR2 SYDVKM.

The chain is built from TRBV6-1 and TRBJ2-5; TRBD2 aligns across 7 bases. This CDR3 has 13 residues. J gave up 5 bases and V 4 bases, and 4 bases lay outside the gene matches. Germline CDR1 reads MNHNS; CDR2 reads SASEGT. The CDR3 is CASSAGGRETQYF. The CDR3 region has the DNA TGTGCCAGCAGTGCGGGGGGTAGGGAGACCCAGTACTTC.

This chain links TRBV4-3 with TRBJ2-4, with D possibly being TRBD2 (6 bases). CDR1 LGHNA and CDR2 YSLEER come from the germline V gene. This CDR3 has 16 residues. Trimming removed 0 bases from V and 0 bases from J, with 9 bases in between. CDR3 region: CASSQETSLAKNIQYF. The CDR3 nucleotides are TGCGCCAGCAGCCAAGAGACTAGTCTAGCCAAAAACATTCAGTACTTC.

This rearrangement joins TRBV5-1 to TRBJ2-1; possible D gene TRBD1, 6 bases. Trimming cost V 5 bases and J 0 bases, with 9 bases left between them. Germline V gene sequence: CDR1 SGHRS, CDR2 YFSETQ. There are 14 residues in the CDR3. CDR3 region: CASSADSSYNEQFF. The CDR3 DNA reads TGCGCCAGCAGTGCGGACAGCTCCTACAATGAGCAGTTCTTC.

This clone was counted only a few times. This sequence joins TRBV4-1 and TRBJ2-5; tentative D call: TRBD1 (5 bases). This CDR3 is 15 amino acids long. V lost 0 bases and J 5 bases, leaving 13 bases between the germline ends. CDR1 and CDR2 (germline): MGHRA, YSYEKL. CDR3 bases: TGCGCCAGCAGCCAAGATCTCTACCCAGGGGAGACCCAGTACTTC. It codes for CASSQDLYPGETQYF.